This T cell receptor beta chain was recovered during a study of T-cell memory formation after mild COVID-19. At the level of the study: In these data, TCR clusters were largely donor specific.

Study-wide results and limits: Mostly located in CM and EM were contracting CD4+ clones, with contracting CD8+ clones located in EMRA. Second-wave clones reaching peak frequency on day 37 lacked confirmed SARS-CoV-2 specificity.

TCR alpha and TCR beta cDNA libraries with sample barcodes and UMIs came from 5'RACE using constant-segment primers. TCRdb re-called the 5' RACE reads with MiXCR, one entry per CDR3 protein. The table records roughly 260,000 distinct CDR3 sequences, 15% to 20% of them present only once. The V gene's germline CDR1 is SQVTM and CDR2 ANQGSEA. The CDR3 extends over 14 amino acids. V was trimmed by 1 base and J by 1 base, leaving 9 bases between them. Regarding this clonotype: What it recognizes is unknown.

V and J are TRBV29-1 and TRBJ2-3; D is ambiguous. Sequences were obtained from PBMCs or a T cell subset sorted from them (not recorded which). The TCR was taken from a man aged 18-30 years who had mild COVID-19 (a few samples of this study predate the infection). Cell type and time point are not known. CDR3 residues: CSVEAPSGTDTQYF. As DNA, the CDR3 is TGCAGCGTTGAAGCCCCGTCGGGCACAGATACGCAGTATTTT.